This is a list of T cell receptor beta chains from one sample in a study of T cell repertoires in cytomegalovirus infection. One entry per CDR3 protein, called by TCRdb with MiXCR from the reads. The sample lists hundreds of thousands of distinct CDR3 sequences; roughly a third were seen once. Source material: PBMCs. The receptors originated from a human donor in good health (CMV status not recorded). Some clones in this sample may be carry-over from other donors' samples. Both conserved end residues are part of each CDR3. D genes are given only for firm matches. Rows give clone size only sometimes, using once, few, many, or a class for an expanded clone.

TRBJ1-1	-	few	TRBV27	CASSPFRELNTEAFF	TGTGCCAGCAGCCCCTTTAGGGAATTGAACACTGAAGCTTTCTTT
TRBJ2-2	-	many	TRBV7-2	CANSDRWTTGELFF	TGTGCCAACTCAGACAGGTGGACCACCGGGGAGCTGTTTTTT
TRBJ2-6	-	few	TRBV5-1	CASSPRSGTGTSASGANVLTF	TGCGCCAGCAGCCCGCGATCGGGCACCGGGACATCCGCCTCTGGGGCCAACGTCCTGACTTTC
TRBJ2-1	-	-	TRBV7-9	CASRGIMGLELFF	TGTGCCAGCAGGGGGATTATGGGTCTTGAGCTGTTCTTC
TRBJ1-2	TRBD1	few	TRBV10-3	CAINGDRGLDGYTF	TGTGCCATCAACGGGGACAGGGGACTGGATGGCTACACCTTC
TRBJ2-1	-	-	TRBV19	CASSLLGGIQFF	TGTGCCAGTAGCCTGTTGGGTGGGATACAGTTCTTC
TRBJ2-7	-	few	TRBV15	CATSFSRALFYEQYF	TGTGCCACCAGCTTCTCTCGCGCGTTGTTCTACGAGCAGTACTTC
TRBJ1-5	TRBD1	-	TRBV28	CASRSDRATQPQHF	TGTGCCAGCAGATCGGACAGGGCCACTCAGCCCCAGCATTTT
TRBJ1-5	TRBD1	-	TRBV19	CASTETGRRNQPQHF	TGTGCCAGTACCGAGACAGGGAGACGCAATCAGCCCCAGCATTTT
TRBJ2-7	TRBD1	few	TRBV28	CASSLWVGQGRVYEQYF	TGTGCCAGCAGTTTATGGGTAGGACAGGGGAGAGTCTACGAGCAGTACTTC
TRBJ1-2	-	-	TRBV12-3/TRBV12-4	CASSPFQGNGYTF	TGTGCCAGCAGCCCCTTCCAGGGAAATGGCTACACCTTC
TRBJ1-5	-	-	TRBV6-5	CASSTTGRGNQPQHF	TGTGCCAGCAGTACCACAGGGAGGGGCAATCAGCCCCAGCATTTT
TRBJ2-7	-	-	TRBV6-1	CASSSETGYEQYF	TGTGCCAGCAGCTCCGAGACGGGCTACGAGCAGTACTTC
TRBJ2-7	-	-	TRBV7-2	CTSSLDGTYEQNF	TGTACCAGCAGCTTAGACGGAACCTACGAGCAGAACTTC
TRBJ2-2	TRBD1	-	TRBV28	CASSSRTGPGELFF	TGTGCCAGCAGTTCCCGGACAGGGCCCGGGGAGCTGTTTTTT
TRBJ1-1	TRBD1	-	TRBV28	CASSLGDRNTEAFF	TGTGCCAGCAGTTTAGGGGACAGGAACACTGAAGCTTTCTTT
TRBJ1-6	TRBD1	few	TRBV6-5	CASSGQGGTPLHF	TGTGCCAGCAGTGGACAGGGGGGGACACCCCTCCACTTT
TRBJ2-7	TRBD2	-	TRBV15	CATSRDTAGGLGEQYF	TGTGCCACCAGCAGAGATACAGCGGGGGGGCTAGGGGAGCAGTACTTC
TRBJ2-1	-	-	TRBV6-1	CASSKSPNFDFGEQFF	TGTGCCAGCAGTAAATCTCCTAATTTTGATTTCGGTGAGCAGTTCTTC
TRBJ2-5	-	few	TRBV28	CASTSVRAAQETQYF	TGTGCCAGCACTTCAGTTCGGGCCGCTCAAGAGACCCAGTACTTC
TRBJ1-2	-	-	TRBV29-1	CSVEAVQGLNYGYTF	TGCAGCGTTGAAGCCGTACAGGGATTGAACTATGGCTACACCTTC
TRBJ2-4	TRBD1	few	TRBV7-9	CASSLWDRALTRHIQYF	TGTGCCAGCAGCTTATGGGACAGGGCCTTGACAAGACACATTCAGTACTTC
TRBJ2-3	-	once	TRBV27	CASSSRVTDTQYF	TGTGCCAGCAGTTCACGGGTTACAGATACGCAGTATTTT
TRBJ1-2	-	-	TRBV7-4	CASSSESGGDGYTF	TGTGCCAGCAGCTCCGAATCCGGGGGGGATGGCTACACCTTC
TRBJ1-6	TRBD1	-	TRBV12-3/TRBV12-4	CASSLLGQGAAAFNSPLHF	TGTGCCAGCAGTTTATTGGGACAGGGGGCTGCCGCATTTAATTCACCCCTCCACTTT
TRBJ2-5	-	-	TRBV4-2	CASSQLGEGAQETQYF	TGTGCCAGCAGCCAACTTGGAGAAGGGGCCCAAGAGACCCAGTACTTC
TRBJ2-6	TRBD2	-	TRBV6-5	CASSSRTLAAPSGANVLTF	TGTGCCAGCAGTTCCAGGACTCTAGCGGCACCCTCTGGGGCCAACGTCCTGACTTTC
TRBJ2-2	TRBD1	-	TRBV10-3	CAMRQGVNTGELFF	TGTGCCATGCGACAGGGTGTAAACACCGGGGAGCTGTTTTTT
TRBJ2-4	TRBD2	-	TRBV18	CASSPLSGGRNRNIQYF	TGTGCCAGCTCACCACTCTCGGGGGGGAGGAACCGAAACATTCAGTACTTC
TRBJ2-1	-	few	TRBV7-9	CASSLSGRVFYNEQFF	TGTGCCAGCAGCTTATCGGGCAGGGTCTTTTACAATGAGCAGTTCTTC
TRBJ1-2	-	few	TRBV28	CASSTLFRVLYGYTF	TGTGCCAGCAGTACCCTTTTCAGGGTCCTCTATGGCTACACCTTC
TRBJ2-7	-	-	TRBV5-6	CASSPGFASYEQYF	TGTGCCAGCAGCCCGGGTTTCGCCTCCTACGAGCAGTACTTC
TRBJ2-3	TRBD2	few	TRBV15	CATSRDEWETSGVDTQYF	TGTGCCACCAGCAGAGACGAGTGGGAGACTAGCGGGGTAGATACGCAGTATTTT
TRBJ2-1	-	-	TRBV5-1	CASSLADGPYNEQFF	TGCGCCAGCAGCTTGGCGGACGGTCCCTACAATGAGCAGTTCTTC
TRBJ1-2	-	-	TRBV24-1	CATSGGRGGPNYGYTF	TGTGCCACCAGTGGCGGCCGCGGGGGGCCTAACTATGGCTACACCTTC
TRBJ1-5	-	-	TRBV19	CASKPGSSNQPQHF	TGTGCCAGTAAACCTGGGAGTAGCAATCAGCCCCAGCATTTT
TRBJ1-6	-	once	TRBV19	CASSPRDNRPNSPLHF	TGTGCCAGTAGTCCCCGGGACAATCGACCTAATTCACCCCTCCACTTT
TRBJ1-2	TRBD1	many	TRBV27	CASSFSQGASKYGYTF	TGTGCCAGCAGTTTCTCACAGGGGGCGAGTAAATATGGCTACACCTTC
TRBJ2-1	TRBD2	few	TRBV27	CASSFAGEDNEQFF	TGTGCCAGCAGTTTTGCGGGAGAGGACAATGAGCAGTTCTTC
TRBJ2-7	-	few	TRBV6-2/TRBV6-3	CASSYSQRSSYEQYF	TGTGCCAGCAGTTACTCGCAGCGGAGCTCCTACGAGCAGTACTTC
TRBJ1-1	-	few	TRBV6-6	CASSYSGVSEAFF	TGTGCCAGCAGTTACTCAGGAGTCTCTGAAGCTTTCTTT
TRBJ2-1	TRBD2	-	TRBV7-9	CASSLIGLALDEQFF	TGTGCCAGCAGCTTAATCGGACTAGCGTTAGATGAGCAGTTCTTC
TRBJ1-5	-	-	TRBV19	CASTPNRGNQPQHF	TGTGCCAGTACCCCAAATCGGGGGAATCAGCCCCAGCATTTT
TRBJ2-1	-	-	TRBV24-1	CATSDKTVYSNEQFF	TGTGCCACCAGTGATAAGACGGTGTATAGCAATGAGCAGTTCTTC
TRBJ1-6	-	-	TRBV9	CASSAGRGHNSPLPF	TGTGCCAGCAGCGCGGGCAGGGGTCATAATTCACCCCTCCCCTTT
TRBJ2-1	TRBD1	few	TRBV5-8	CASSRDPRDRASNEQFF	TGTGCCAGCAGCAGAGACCCCCGGGACAGGGCTTCCAATGAGCAGTTCTTC
TRBJ1-6	-	-	TRBV20-1	CSARIPPTGFNSPLHF	TGCAGTGCTAGAATCCCACCTACGGGGTTTAATTCACCCCTCCACTTT
TRBJ1-2	-	-	TRBV29-1	CSVGVGENGYTF	TGCAGCGTTGGGGTAGGGGAGAATGGCTACACCTTC
TRBJ1-6	-	-	TRBV6-6	CASSYSQGNSPLHF	TGTGCCAGCAGTTACTCGCAGGGGAATTCACCCCTCCACTTT
TRBJ1-1	-	-	TRBV28	CASSPSTTAEAFF	TGTGCCAGCAGTCCCTCTACGACGGCTGAAGCTTTCTTT
TRBJ1-5	TRBD1	few	TRBV28	CASSLSTGVQPQHF	TGTGCCAGCAGTTTATCGACAGGGGTCCAGCCCCAGCATTTT
TRBJ1-5	TRBD1	-	TRBV12-3/TRBV12-4	CASRHGQGRQPQHF	TGTGCCAGCAGACATGGACAGGGGCGGCAGCCCCAGCATTTT